Sequencing of this T cell receptor (beta chain) was carried out in a study of blood T cell repertoires in COVID-19. Germline-derived CDR1 and CDR2 are MDHEN and SYDVKM. Trimming removed 4 bases from V and 0 bases from J; junction bases left unmatched: 10. This CDR3 is 18 amino acids long. Libraries were prepared by immunoSEQ multiplex PCR; TCRdb keeps only in-frame clonotypes and omits some of them. The data show 150,000 to 200,000 clones, approximately 90% seen once. The chain recombines TRBV28 with TRBJ2-3, with 10 bases that match TRBD2. Material for sequencing was peripheral blood. This receptor was taken from a man between 35 and 55 years old with active or convalescent COVID-19. CDR3 DNA: TGTGCCAGCAGTTCCCCAGCGGGAGGGAGGTCGAGCACAGATACGCAGTATTTT. Translated: CASSSPAGGRSSTDTQYF.